This TCR beta chain was profiled in a study of T cells after yellow fever vaccination (dated by TCRdb to about 2019). Looking at the study overall: The SMART-Seq v4 Ultra Low Input RNA kit was used to prepare libraries from fractions with low cell numbers. Blood was drawn at multiple timepoints before and after primary and secondary immunization, with bulk PBMC replicates and cell subsets isolated. To track T-cell clones before and after primary and booster YFV17D yellow fever vaccination, bulk TCR alpha and beta repertoires were sequenced longitudinally. Two healthy male donors, one aged 18 to 29 and one aged 30 to 39 years, were included in the cohort.

Worth noting for this clonotype: The specificity of this receptor is unknown. Per-nucleotide qualities are absent, and no much larger clonotype sits a single base away.

Overall study results and their limits: Most clones expanded after primary vaccination were re-detected after the booster (almost 98% of CD4 and around 86% of CD8), suggesting broad memory maintenance. Only a couple of donors were included in the study, so the extent to which the findings can be generalized is limited. Computational filtering was needed because FACS-sorted repertoires could contain abundant contaminating clonotypes from the bulk population. A small fraction of clonotypes showed up in both the CD4 and CD8 compartments, probably as a result of convergent recombination. Compared with the primary T-cell response, the secondary T-cell response was weaker but faster, peaking on day 5 rather than day 15.

The reads were generated on an Illumina NovaSeq 6000. TCR cDNA was synthesized by 5'RACE template switching, through which a universal primer site and unique molecular identifiers were introduced. Priming for cDNA synthesis came from both the TCR alpha and TCR beta constant segments. Two PCR steps were used to amplify libraries, with sample barcodes and sequencing adapters being added in the second step. Sequencing of libraries was done on Illumina HiSeq 2500 (2x100 bp) or NovaSeq (2x150 bp). On the authors' methods: Reads were demultiplexed and collapsed into UMI consensus sequences with MIGEC, and V(D)J alignment was performed with MiXCR. Vaccine-responding clonotypes were identified with edgeR using replicate PBMC samples, with FDR below 0.01 and a log2 fold change above 5 up to day 15 being required. CD4 or CD8 identity was assigned to each bulk clonotype according to whether the clonotype was present at higher abundance in the sequenced CD4 repertoire or the sequenced CD8 repertoire. The public reads were quality trimmed at Q25 with fastp and then assembled into clones with MiXCR by TCRdb, keeping productive beta chains. CDR3 protein duplicates are merged, each entry listing the most common genes and DNA. In this record, the V and J calls reflect TCRdb's handling and not the investigators' own analysis. The sample records roughly 170,000 distinct CDR3 sequences, over 7% of which are singletons. Around 40% of the sample belongs to the ten largest clones.

Reading the label with the study, this specimen's treatment or condition is: live attenuated yellow fever vaccine strain. PBMCs were isolated from peripheral blood using a standard Ficoll-Paque protocol. Dynabeads CD4 and CD8 positive selection kits were used to isolate the CD4 and CD8 T-cell fractions. TriZol was used to extract RNA from bulk PBMCs, CD4 and CD8 fractions, and dextramer-positive and dextramer-negative fractions. Relative to germline, V is 5 bases shorter and J is 8 bases shorter, with 12 bases between their ends. Spanning cysteine to phenylalanine, the CDR3 consists of 13 amino acids. Only the CDR3 DNA stays, 39 bases, in frame from base 1. According to the germline V gene, CDR1 reads KGHDR and CDR2 reads SFDVKD.

The receptor comes from a man between 18 and 35 years old who received the YFV17D yellow fever vaccine. The chain employs TRBV24-1 and TRBJ2-1, with a weak D call of TRBD1 (6 bases match). Material: CD8+ T cells sorted from PBMCs, obtained 45 days after the yellow fever booster vaccination. The CDR3 loop reads CATSVSQGDEQFF. In nucleotides, the sequence is TGTGCCACCAGTGTTTCACAGGGCGATGAGCAGTTCTTC.